Listed here are 21 T cell receptor beta chains from one sample, sequenced in a study of response to subunit inactivated influenza vaccine. Using its own MiXCR run on the RT-PCR reads, TCRdb lists one record per CDR3 protein. The repertoire holds under 950,000 distinct CDR3 sequences, around 21% seen once, with roughly a tenth in the top ten. The sample was PBMCs from blood, taken 4 to 6 days after vaccination. The receptors were gathered from a man aged 50 or older who received an inactivated influenza vaccine.

The chain links TRBV9 to TRBJ1-1; TRBD1 might be the D (5 bases). CDR1 and CDR2 from the germline V gene are SGDLS and YYNGEE. The CDR3 has 13 residues. V lost 0 bases and J lost 3, with 6 bases in between. The CDR3 DNA reads as TGTGCCAGCAGCGTAGGGACACACACTGAAGCTTTCTTT. The encoded protein is CASSVGTHTEAFF.

This clonotype was seen many times. J is TRBJ2-7 and V is TRBV6-5; D call uncertain. Germline assignment: CDR1 MNHEY and CDR2 SVGAGI. The CDR3 runs to 12 residues. Deletions cut 6 bases from V and 1 base from J, with 7 bases between. CDR3 DNA: TGTGCCAGCAGGGAAGGATCCTACGAGCAGTACTTC. This encodes CASREGSYEQYF.

The V gene is TRBV5-4, the J gene TRBJ2-2; 13 bases are a match to TRBD2. The CDR3 is 17 residues long. Germline V gene data show CDR1 as SGHNT and CDR2 as YYREEE (reference sequence). V dropped 4 bases and J dropped 4; count of bases not matched to a gene: 7. The CDR3 nucleotides read TGTGCCAGCAGCATGGGGACTAGCGGGATTCGCACCGGGGAGCTGTTTTTT. It yields the protein CASSMGTSGIRTGELFF.

The chain employs TRBV4-3 and TRBJ2-3; 11 positions agree with TRBD1. The CDR3 length is 14 residues. The V segment lost 5 bases and the J segment 6 bases; nucleotides outside the gene matches: 4. Germline CDR1 reads LGHNA; CDR2 reads YSLEER. The CDR3, as DNA: TGCGCCAGCAGCTGGACAGGGGGCAGGGATACGCAGTATTTT. As protein: CASSWTGGRDTQYF.

This rearrangement joins TRBV7-2 to TRBJ1-1; TRBD1 is a possible D gene (5 bases). Trimming removed 5 bases at V and 1 base at J, with 20 bases between. This CDR3 spans 17 amino acids. The germline gives CDR1 SGHTA, CDR2 FQGNSA. CDR3: CASSRLARQRQNTEAFF. CDR3 DNA: TGTGCCAGCAGCCGATTGGCGCGACAGCGCCAGAACACTGAAGCTTTCTTT.

This clonotype was counted a few times. CDR3 sequence (DNA): TGTGCCAGCAGTCTGAGGCGGCCGGGGGTAGCGGCAGATACGCAGTATTTT. Amino acids: CASSLRRPGVAADTQYF. The chain has TRBV28 and TRBJ2-3, with D tentatively TRBD2 (6 bases). This CDR3 has 17 residues. V was clipped by 5 bases and J by 4 bases, with 22 bases between them. Germline CDR1 and CDR2: MDHEN and SYDVKM.

A few counts support this clonotype. V and J are TRBV10-3 and TRBJ2-1; 8 nucleotides match TRBD2. J gave up 7 bases and V 11 bases, and 19 bases lay outside the gene matches. The germline gives CDR1 ENHRY, CDR2 SYGVKD. The CDR3 length is 16 residues. CDR3 loop: CASTVTSGDSNNEQFF. CDR3 nucleotide sequence: TGTGCCTCCACGGTTACTAGCGGTGATTCCAATAATGAGCAGTTCTTC.

This clonotype has more than one count but fewer than ten. The chain joins TRBV6-1 to TRBJ2-3; 13 nucleotides match TRBD2. J lost 4 bases, V lost 6 bases, and 10 bases had no gene match. CDR1 is MNHNS and CDR2 is SASEGT in the germline V gene. CDR3 length equals 17 residues. DNA for the CDR3: TGTGCCAGCAGCCGGACTAGCGGGAGTATTTCCCCAGATACGCAGTATTTT. Residues: CASSRTSGSISPDTQYF.

This clonotype came up many times. This chain joins TRBV24-1 and TRBJ2-3, with 11 bases matching TRBD2. This CDR3 contains 16 residues. J was trimmed by 5 bases and V by 9 bases; bases with no gene match: 12. Germline V gene data show CDR1 as KGHDR and CDR2 as SFDVKD. The CDR3 DNA reads as TGTGCCACCGCATCTCTAGCGGGAGGATCGCGAGATACGCAGTATTTT. It encodes CATASLAGGSRDTQYF.

This clonotype was seen ten or more times. V usage is TRBV6-1 and J usage is TRBJ2-3, with D perhaps matching TRBD1 or TRBD2 (7 bases each). CDR3 length: 15 residues. V gave up 6 bases and J gave up 3 bases, with 16 bases separating them. The germline V gene has CDR1 MNHNS and CDR2 SASEGT. The CDR3: CASSPGGVRTDTQYF. Written as DNA, the CDR3 is TGTGCCAGCAGCCCAGGGGGGGTGAGGACAGATACGCAGTATTTT.

The V gene is TRBV14, the J gene TRBJ2-1; D is undetermined. From germline, CDR1 is SGHDN and CDR2 FVKESK. The CDR3 consists of 13 residues. V lost 1 base to trimming and J lost 6 bases, with 7 bases between them. CDR3 amino acids: CASSQGSSNEQFF. As DNA, the CDR3 is TGTGCCAGCAGCCAAGGCTCGTCCAATGAGCAGTTCTTC.

The chain links TRBV20-1 to TRBJ2-3; TRBD2 matches 9 bases. CDR1 is DFQATT and CDR2 is SNEGSKA in the germline V gene (reference sequence). CDR3 size: 15 residues. V was clipped by 4 bases and J by 0 bases; unmatched bases: 5. The CDR3 is CSAKLAGASTDTQYF. The CDR3 DNA is TGCAGTGCTAAATTAGCGGGGGCAAGCACAGATACGCAGTATTTT.

The rearrangement joins TRBV6-5 to TRBJ2-7; tentatively, D is TRBD2 (6 bases). This CDR3 has 14 residues. Germline V CDR1 and CDR2: MNHEY, SVGAGI. V dropped 0 bases and J dropped 8 bases, with 14 bases sitting between them. CDR3 nucleotides: TGTGCCAGCAGTTACTCGAACTCGGGGGATCAGCAGTACTTC. This translates into CASSYSNSGDQQYF.

This chain joins TRBV10-3 and TRBJ2-7, with TRBD1 matching 7 bases. Germline assignment: CDR1 ENHRY and CDR2 SYGVKD. The CDR3 has 17 amino acids. With V trimmed by 3 bases and J by 3 bases, 14 bases remained unmatched. CDR3 nucleotides: TGTGCCATCAGTGACGAACAGGGGTCCTGGCGCCTCTACGAGCAGTACTTC. This encodes CAISDEQGSWRLYEQYF.

Notes on this clonotype: An end of the junction differs from the germline gene, which may be a read error. The chain combines TRBV20-1 with TRBJ1-1; no firm D call. Germline loops: CDR1 DFQATT, CDR2 SNEGSKA (reference sequence). The CDR3 runs to 14 residues. The CDR3 DNA sequence: TGCAGTGCTAGTGGGAGCAGGTTGAACACTGAAGCTTTCTTC. This gives the protein CSASGSRLNTEAFF.

The V call is TRBV24-1, the J call TRBJ2-3, with D tentatively TRBD2 (5 bases). Between the trimmed V and J ends, which lost 0 bases and 0 bases, there was a span of 15 bases. The CDR3 covers 18 residues. Per the germline V gene, CDR1 is KGHDR and CDR2 is SFDVKD. The DNA of the CDR3 is TGTGCCACCAGTGATTTGCAAGCGGCCAGGTTCAGCACAGATACGCAGTATTTT. This codes for CATSDLQAARFSTDTQYF.

This clonotype has a handful of counts. The chain is built from TRBV20-1 and TRBJ2-4; D call uncertain. The CDR3 totals 10 residues. Trimming shortened V by 6 bases and J by 8 bases, and 8 bases separated the two germline ends. The germline CDR1 and CDR2 sequences are DFQATT and SNEGSKA (reference sequence). CDR3 in DNA: TGCAGTGCCCCCCGCGACATTCAGTACTTC. This translates into CSAPRDIQYF.

This sequence joins TRBV20-1 and TRBJ2-5; D is unclear. Trimming pared 3 bases from V and 2 bases from J, leaving 7 bases between. The CDR3 runs 12 residues. Germline V gives CDR1 DFQATT, CDR2 SNEGSKA (reference sequence). This CDR3 is CSASDGQETQYF. The CDR3 region has the DNA TGCAGTGCTAGTGACGGGCAAGAGACCCAGTACTTC.

This clonotype turned up a few times. The J gene is TRBJ2-7, the V gene TRBV6-2 or TRBV6-3; D tentatively fits TRBD1 or TRBD2 (6 bases each). V was shortened by 6 bases and J by 0 bases, with 15 bases between the two germline ends. The CDR3 spans 15 residues. Germline V gene data show CDR1 as MNHEY and CDR2 as SVGEGT. The CDR3 sequence: CASRGRLGGSYEQYF. CDR3 bases: TGTGCCAGCAGGGGCCGACTAGGGGGCTCCTACGAGCAGTACTTC.

The rearrangement joins TRBV30 to TRBJ2-1; TRBD1 agrees at 12 bases. Germline-derived CDR1 and CDR2 are GTSNPN and SVGIG (reference sequence). This CDR3 is built from 19 residues. The V and J ends lost 2 bases and 0 bases, in that order; junction bases with no gene match: 11. The CDR3 spells CAWSRGQGAFGGSYNEQFF. The CDR3 region has the DNA TGTGCCTGGAGTAGGGGACAGGGGGCATTTGGGGGCTCCTACAATGAGCAGTTCTTC. Looking up the rest from reference TRBV30 and TRBJ2-1 gives the full variable domain: SQTIHQWPATLVQPVGSPLSLECTVEGTSNPNLYWYRQAAGRGLQLLFYSVGIGQISSEVPQNLSASRPQDRQFILSSKKLLLSDSGFYLCAWSRGQGAFGGSYNEQFFGPGTRLTVL.

The V gene is TRBV6-2 or TRBV6-3, the J gene TRBJ1-2; possibly TRBD1 for D (6 bases). V lost 6 bases to trimming and J lost 7 bases, with 21 bases between them. The CDR3 extends over 15 amino acids. CDR1 and CDR2 (germline): MNHEY, SVGEGT. CDR3 DNA: TGTGCCAGCAGCCTAATCGGGGACATCCACTTTGGCTACACCTTC. Residues: CASSLIGDIHFGYTF.